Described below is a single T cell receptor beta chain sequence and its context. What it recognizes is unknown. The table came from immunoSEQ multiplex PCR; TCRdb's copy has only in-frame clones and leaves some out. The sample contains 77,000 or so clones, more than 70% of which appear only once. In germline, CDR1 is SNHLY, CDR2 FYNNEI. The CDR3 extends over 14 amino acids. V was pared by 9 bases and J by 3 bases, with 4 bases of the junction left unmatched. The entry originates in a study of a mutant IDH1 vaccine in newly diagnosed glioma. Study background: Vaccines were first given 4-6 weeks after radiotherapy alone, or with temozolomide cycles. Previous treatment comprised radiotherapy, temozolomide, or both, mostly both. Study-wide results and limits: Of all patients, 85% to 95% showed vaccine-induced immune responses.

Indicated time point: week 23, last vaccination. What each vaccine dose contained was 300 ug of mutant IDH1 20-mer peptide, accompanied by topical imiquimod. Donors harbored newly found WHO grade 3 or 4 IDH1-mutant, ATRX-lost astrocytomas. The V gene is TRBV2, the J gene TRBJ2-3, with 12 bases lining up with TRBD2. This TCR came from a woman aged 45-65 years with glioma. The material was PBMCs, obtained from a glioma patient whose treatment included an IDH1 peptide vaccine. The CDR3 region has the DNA TGTGCCAGTTCCGGGACTAGCGGGACAGATACGCAGTATTTT. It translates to CASSGTSGTDTQYF.